The 11 T cell receptor beta chains in this list originate from one sample, sequenced in a study of T cell changes during pregnancy in multiple sclerosis. Assay: immunoSEQ multiplex PCR; the TCRdb copy retains only in-frame clones and omits some. The table records approximately 28,000 clones, over 75% of them present only once. Sequenced material: CD8+ T cells from peripheral blood mononuclear cells, taken after pregnancy. All receptors derive from a female donor with multiple sclerosis, enrolled in a pregnancy study.

This chain joins TRBV5-5 and TRBJ1-1; TRBD1 aligns across 7 bases. The CDR3 contains 12 residues. Per the germline V gene, CDR1 is SGHKS and CDR2 is YYEKEE (reference sequence). The J segment lost 5 bases and the V segment lost 5 bases, leaving 3 bases of the junction unmatched. The CDR3 sequence is CASRSGGTEAFF. The DNA of the CDR3 is TGTGCCAGCAGATCAGGGGGAACTGAAGCTTTCTTT.

The chain combines TRBV9 with TRBJ1-3; D not certain. CDR3 length: 14 amino acids. Germline CDR1 and CDR2: SGDLS and YYNGEE. V was cut by 0 bases and J by 4 bases, with 8 bases left in between. Written as DNA, the CDR3 is TGTGCCAGCAGCGTAGCTGGGGAGGGAAACACCATATATTTT. Its translation: CASSVAGEGNTIYF.

V gene TRBV28 combines with J gene TRBJ1-3; D is unclear. V was trimmed by 3 bases and J by 2 bases, leaving 14 bases between them. CDR3 length equals 16 residues. Germline-derived CDR1 and CDR2 are MDHEN and SYDVKM. As DNA, the CDR3 is TGTGCCAGCAGTTTGTGGGGAGAATTTACTGGAAACACCATATATTTT. Amino acid sequence: CASSLWGEFTGNTIYF.

This chain uses TRBV27 with TRBJ2-7; 9 nucleotides match TRBD1. Germline CDR1 is MNHEY and CDR2 is SMNVEV (reference sequence). Trimming cost V 1 base and J 3 bases; bases outside gene matches: 4. The CDR3 contains 15 residues. The CDR3 protein is CASSLLTGQGYEQYF. The CDR3 DNA sequence: TGTGCCAGCAGTTTATTAACGGGACAGGGCTACGAGCAGTACTTC.

V is TRBV11-2 and J is TRBJ2-7; D call uncertain. CDR3 size: 11 residues. V was clipped by 7 bases and J by 3 bases, with 7 bases between them. Germline V CDR1 and CDR2: SGHAT, FQNNGV. CDR3: CASTDFYEQYF. In nucleotides, the CDR3 is TGTGCCAGCACAGACTTCTACGAGCAGTACTTC.

The genes are TRBV2 and TRBJ2-1; 10 nucleotides line up with TRBD2. Unmatched junction bases numbered 18, after V lost 5 bases and J lost 5 bases. There are 19 residues in the CDR3. The germline gives CDR1 SNHLY, CDR2 FYNNEI. DNA for the CDR3: TGTGCCAGCAGTACCCCGAGGAGCGGGGGGGCCTCAACCCACAATGAGCAGTTCTTC. This gives the protein CASSTPRSGGASTHNEQFF.

The V and J genes are TRBV12-5 and TRBJ2-2, with 7 bases lining up with TRBD2. CDR3 length: 16 amino acids. The ends lost 5 bases at V and 7 bases at J; junction bases unmatched: 13. CDR1 LGHNT and CDR2 FRNRAP come from the germline V gene. The CDR3 sequence: CASGGSSGKIIGELFF. The CDR3 region has the DNA TGTGCTAGTGGTGGCTCTAGCGGAAAGATTATCGGGGAGCTGTTTTTT.

This clone has a handful of counts. This rearrangement joins TRBV5-4 to TRBJ1-2; perhaps TRBD1 as D (6 bases). Trimming took off 2 bases at V and 12 bases at J, with 14 bases between the two ends. The CDR3 has 12 amino acids. The V gene's germline CDR1 is SGHNT and CDR2 YYREEE (reference sequence). The CDR3 nucleotides read TGTGCCAGCAGCTTTGCCACAGGGATGGACACCTTC. It translates to CASSFATGMDTF.

This chain uses TRBV7-9 with TRBJ2-3, with 7 nucleotides matching TRBD2. The CDR3 runs 13 residues. Germline lookup yields CDR1 SEHNR and CDR2 FQNEAQ (reference sequence). The J segment lost 10 bases and the V segment lost 7 bases, leaving 11 bases of the junction unmatched. The DNA of the CDR3 is TGTGCCAGCACCCCCCCCGGGGGGAACGCGCAGTATTTT. Protein product: CASTPPGGNAQYF.

The chain couples TRBV9 to TRBJ1-4; TRBD1 matches at 8 bases. The trim removed 3 bases at V and 6 bases at J, leaving 4 bases unmatched. CDR1 and CDR2 (germline): SGDLS, YYNGEE. The CDR3 runs to 14 residues. The DNA for the CDR3 is TGTGCCAGCAGCGCAGGGGGCGCTTATGAAAAACTGTTTTTT. It yields the protein CASSAGGAYEKLFF.

The chain links TRBV19 to TRBJ2-1; 7 nucleotides match TRBD1. There are 15 residues in the CDR3. With V trimmed by 4 bases and J by 8 bases, 11 bases remained unmatched. From germline, CDR1 is LNHDA and CDR2 SQIVND (reference sequence). CDR3 bases: TGTGCCAGTAGTACTCGACAGGGAAGGTGGGATGAGCAGTTCTTC. Protein product: CASSTRQGRWDEQFF.